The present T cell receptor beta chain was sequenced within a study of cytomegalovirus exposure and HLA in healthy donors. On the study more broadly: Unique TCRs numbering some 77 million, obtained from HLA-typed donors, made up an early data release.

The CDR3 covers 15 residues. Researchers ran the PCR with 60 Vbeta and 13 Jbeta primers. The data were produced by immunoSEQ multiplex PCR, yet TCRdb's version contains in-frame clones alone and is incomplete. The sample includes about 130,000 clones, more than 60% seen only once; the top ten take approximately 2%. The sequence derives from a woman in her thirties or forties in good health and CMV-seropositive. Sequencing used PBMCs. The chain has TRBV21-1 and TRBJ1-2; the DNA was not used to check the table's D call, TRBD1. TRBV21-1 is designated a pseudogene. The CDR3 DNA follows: TGTGCCAGCAGCCCCCCGGGACACCAATCCGAAGACTACACCTTC. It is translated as CASSPPGHQSEDYTF.